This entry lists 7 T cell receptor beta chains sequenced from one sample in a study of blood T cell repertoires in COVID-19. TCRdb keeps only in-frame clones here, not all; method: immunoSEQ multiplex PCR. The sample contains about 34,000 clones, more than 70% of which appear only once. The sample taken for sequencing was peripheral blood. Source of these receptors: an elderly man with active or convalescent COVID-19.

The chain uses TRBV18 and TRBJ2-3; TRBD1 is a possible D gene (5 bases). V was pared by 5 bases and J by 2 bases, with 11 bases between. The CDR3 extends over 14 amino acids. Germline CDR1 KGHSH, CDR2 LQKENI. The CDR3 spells CASSKTEFTDTQYF. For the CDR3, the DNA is TGTGCCAGCTCAAAGACAGAATTCACAGATACGCAGTATTTT.

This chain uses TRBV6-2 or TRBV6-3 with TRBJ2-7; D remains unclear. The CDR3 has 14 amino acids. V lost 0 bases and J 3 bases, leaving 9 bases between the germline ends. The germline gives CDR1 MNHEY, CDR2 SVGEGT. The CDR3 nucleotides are TGTGCCAGCAGTTACTCGTCTACCTACTACGAGCAGTACTTC. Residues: CASSYSSTYYEQYF.

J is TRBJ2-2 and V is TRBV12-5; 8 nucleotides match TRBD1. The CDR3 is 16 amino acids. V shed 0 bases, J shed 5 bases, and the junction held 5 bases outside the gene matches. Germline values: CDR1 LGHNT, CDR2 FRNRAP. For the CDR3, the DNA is TGTGCTAGTGGTTTGGTGTGGGACAGGAAGACCGGGGAGCTGTTTTTT. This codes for CASGLVWDRKTGELFF. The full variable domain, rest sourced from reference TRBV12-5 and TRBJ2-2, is DARVTQTPRHKVTEMGQEVTMRCQPILGHNTVFWYRQTMMQGLELLAYFRNRAPLDDSGMPKDRFSAEMPDATLATLKIQPSEPRDSAVYFCASGLVWDRKTGELFFGEGSRLTVL.

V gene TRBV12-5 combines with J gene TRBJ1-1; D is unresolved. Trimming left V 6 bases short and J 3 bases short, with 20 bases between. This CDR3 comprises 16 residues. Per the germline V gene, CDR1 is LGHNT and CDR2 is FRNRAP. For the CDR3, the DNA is TGTGCTAGTGGCCCCTCTATTCTCGGGGTGGACACTGAAGCTTTCTTT. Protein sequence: CASGPSILGVDTEAFF.

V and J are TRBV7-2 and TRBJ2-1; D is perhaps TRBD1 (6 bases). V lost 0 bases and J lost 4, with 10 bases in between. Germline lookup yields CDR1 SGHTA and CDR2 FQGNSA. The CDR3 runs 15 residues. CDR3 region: CASSLAATGYNEQFF. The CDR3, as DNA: TGTGCCAGCAGCTTAGCGGCGACAGGATACAATGAGCAGTTCTTC.

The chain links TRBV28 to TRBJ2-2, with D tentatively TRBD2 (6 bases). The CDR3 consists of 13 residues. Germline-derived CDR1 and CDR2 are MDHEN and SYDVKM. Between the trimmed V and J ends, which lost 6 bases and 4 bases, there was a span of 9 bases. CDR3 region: CASSGSLTGELFF. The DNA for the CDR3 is TGTGCCAGCAGCGGGAGTCTCACCGGGGAGCTGTTTTTT.

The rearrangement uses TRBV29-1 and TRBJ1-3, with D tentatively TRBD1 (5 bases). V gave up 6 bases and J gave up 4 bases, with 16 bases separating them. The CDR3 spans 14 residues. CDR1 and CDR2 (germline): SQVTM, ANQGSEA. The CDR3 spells CSVSQGEAGNTIYF. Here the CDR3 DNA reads TGCAGCGTAAGTCAGGGCGAAGCGGGAAACACCATATATTTT.